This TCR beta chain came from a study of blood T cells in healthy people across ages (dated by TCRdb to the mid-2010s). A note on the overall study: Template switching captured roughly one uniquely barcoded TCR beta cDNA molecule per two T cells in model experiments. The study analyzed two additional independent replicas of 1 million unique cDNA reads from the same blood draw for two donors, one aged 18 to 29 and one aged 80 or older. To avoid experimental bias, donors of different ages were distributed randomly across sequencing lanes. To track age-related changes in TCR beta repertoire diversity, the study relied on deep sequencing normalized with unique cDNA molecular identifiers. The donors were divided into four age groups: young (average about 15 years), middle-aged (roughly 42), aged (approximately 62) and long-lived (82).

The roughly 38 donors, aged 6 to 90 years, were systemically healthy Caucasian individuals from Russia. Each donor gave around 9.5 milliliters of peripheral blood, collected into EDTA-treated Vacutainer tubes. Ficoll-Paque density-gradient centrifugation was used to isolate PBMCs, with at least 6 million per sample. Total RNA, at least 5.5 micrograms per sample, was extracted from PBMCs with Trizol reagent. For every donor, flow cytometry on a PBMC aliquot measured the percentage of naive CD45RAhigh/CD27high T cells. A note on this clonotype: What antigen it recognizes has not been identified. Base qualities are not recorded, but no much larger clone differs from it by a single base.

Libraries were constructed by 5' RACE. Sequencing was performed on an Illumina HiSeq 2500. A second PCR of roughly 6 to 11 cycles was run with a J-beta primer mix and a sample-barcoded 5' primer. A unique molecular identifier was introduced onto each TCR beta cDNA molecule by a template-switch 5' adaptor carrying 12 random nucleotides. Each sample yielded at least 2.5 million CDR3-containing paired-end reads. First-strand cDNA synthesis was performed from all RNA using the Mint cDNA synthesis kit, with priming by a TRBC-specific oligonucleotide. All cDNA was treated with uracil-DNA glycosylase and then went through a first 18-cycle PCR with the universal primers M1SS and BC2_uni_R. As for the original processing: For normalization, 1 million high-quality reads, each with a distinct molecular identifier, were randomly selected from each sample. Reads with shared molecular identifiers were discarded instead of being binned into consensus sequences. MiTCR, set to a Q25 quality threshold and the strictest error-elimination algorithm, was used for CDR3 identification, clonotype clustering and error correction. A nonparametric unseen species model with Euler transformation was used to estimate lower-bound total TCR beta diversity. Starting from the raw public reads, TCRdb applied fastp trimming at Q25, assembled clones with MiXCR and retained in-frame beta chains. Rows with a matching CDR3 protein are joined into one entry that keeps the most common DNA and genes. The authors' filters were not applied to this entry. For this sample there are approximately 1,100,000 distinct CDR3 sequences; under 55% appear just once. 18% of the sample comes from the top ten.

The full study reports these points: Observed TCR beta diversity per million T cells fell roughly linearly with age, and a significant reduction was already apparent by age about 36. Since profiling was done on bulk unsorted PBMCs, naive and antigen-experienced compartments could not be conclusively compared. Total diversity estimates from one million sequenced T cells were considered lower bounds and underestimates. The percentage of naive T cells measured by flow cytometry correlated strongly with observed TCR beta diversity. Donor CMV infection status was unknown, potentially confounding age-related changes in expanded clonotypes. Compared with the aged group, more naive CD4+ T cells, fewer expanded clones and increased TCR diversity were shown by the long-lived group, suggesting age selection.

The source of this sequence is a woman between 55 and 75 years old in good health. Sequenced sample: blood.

CDR3 loop: CASSFRAGNYGYTF. The nucleotide sequence is given as TGTGCCAGCAGTTTCCGGGCGGGGAACTATGGCTACACCTTC. Recombination connected TRBV27 to TRBJ1-2; the D gene cannot be named for sure. Reading from cysteine to phenylalanine, the CDR3 counts 14 amino acids. Left in the record is the CDR3 DNA by itself, 42 bases read in frame from the first base. V and J lose 3 bases and 2 bases, and a span of 10 bases separates them. The germline V gene (reference sequence) gives CDR1 as MNHEY and CDR2 as SMNVEV.